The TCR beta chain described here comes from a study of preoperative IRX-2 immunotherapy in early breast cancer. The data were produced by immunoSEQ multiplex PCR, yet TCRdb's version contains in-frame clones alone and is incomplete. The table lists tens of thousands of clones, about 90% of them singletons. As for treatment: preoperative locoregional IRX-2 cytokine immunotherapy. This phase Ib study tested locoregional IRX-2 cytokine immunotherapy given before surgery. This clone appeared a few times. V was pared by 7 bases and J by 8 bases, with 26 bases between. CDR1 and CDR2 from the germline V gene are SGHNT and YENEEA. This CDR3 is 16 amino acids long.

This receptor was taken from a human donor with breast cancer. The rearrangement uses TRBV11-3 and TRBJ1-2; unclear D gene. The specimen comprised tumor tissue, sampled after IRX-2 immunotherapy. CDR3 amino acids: CASNTRGTERARGYTF. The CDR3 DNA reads TGTGCCAGCAATACACGGGGAACAGAGAGAGCTCGCGGCTACACCTTC.